What follows are 13 T cell receptor beta chains derived from one specimen sequenced in a study of cytomegalovirus exposure and HLA in healthy donors. Both 60 Vbeta primers and 13 Jbeta primers went into the PCR. This table comes from immunoSEQ multiplex PCR, and its TCRdb copy is limited to in-frame clones, with some not included. The sample records about 120,000 clones, 70% to 80% being singletons. Sample: PBMCs. These receptors were obtained from a woman between 40 and 55 years old in good health and CMV-seropositive.

The sample holds one count of this clone. The rearrangement links TRBV15 to TRBJ2-5; possible D gene TRBD2, 5 bases. Trimming left V 1 base short and J 5 bases short, with 11 bases between. Looked up from germline, CDR1 is LNHNV and CDR2 is YYDKDF (reference sequence). CDR3 length: 14 residues. The CDR3 DNA sequence: TGTGCCACCAGCAGAGTGTTGGGCGGGGAGACCCAGTACTTC. Translating it yields CATSRVLGGETQYF.

The chain recombines TRBV30 with TRBJ1-2; unclear D gene. From germline, CDR1 is GTSNPN and CDR2 SVGIG (reference sequence). The CDR3 runs 13 residues. V lost 1 base, J lost 8 bases, and 14 bases lay in between. CDR3 protein: CAWSALPLLGYTF. The CDR3 DNA follows: TGTGCCTGGAGTGCCCTACCCCTCCTAGGCTACACCTTC.

The gene calls are TRBV7-9 and TRBJ2-7, with D unclear. The CDR3 sequence is 11 residues long. The germline V gene encodes CDR1 SEHNR and CDR2 FQNEAQ (reference sequence). V gave up 3 bases and J gave up 7 bases, with 7 bases separating them. CDR3 coding DNA: TGTGCCAGCAGCTTGAACGGGGAGCAGTACTTC. Translating gives CASSLNGEQYF.

The chain carries TRBV30 and TRBJ2-5; TRBD1 might be the D (5 bases). V was cut by 5 bases and J by 2 bases, with 9 bases left in between. The CDR3 consists of 12 residues. Germline V lookup: CDR1 GTSNPN, CDR2 SVGIG (reference sequence). CDR3 amino acids: CAWDSPQETQYF. The CDR3 nucleotides are TGTGCCTGGGACAGCCCACAAGAGACCCAGTACTTC.

The chain carries TRBV5-1 and TRBJ1-1; TRBD1 agrees at 9 bases. Germline CDR1 is SGHRS and CDR2 is YFSETQ. V was clipped by 5 bases and J by 1 base; unmatched bases: 12. The CDR3 length is 17 residues. In nucleotides, the CDR3 is TGCGCCAGCAGGCGAACCGGGACAGGGTATTCGAACACTGAAGCTTTCTTT. Its protein is CASRRTGTGYSNTEAFF.

The chain combines TRBV10-3 with TRBJ1-5; TRBD1 aligns across 8 bases. The J segment lost 4 bases and the V segment lost 4 bases, leaving 12 bases of the junction unmatched. CDR1 and CDR2 from the germline V gene are ENHRY and SYGVKD. CDR3 length: 17 amino acids. The CDR3 reads CAISAGRGQAGNQPQHF. In nucleotides, the CDR3 is TGTGCCATCAGTGCTGGGCGGGGACAGGCGGGGAATCAGCCCCAGCATTTT.

The chain joins TRBV6-1 to TRBJ1-1; weak D call: TRBD1 (6 bases). The CDR3 contains 12 residues. Germline CDR1 reads MNHNS; CDR2 reads SASEGT. Trimming stripped 7 bases from V and 3 bases from J, with 9 bases between. CDR3 in amino acids: CASKPGDTEAFF. The CDR3, as DNA: TGTGCCAGCAAGCCAGGGGACACTGAAGCTTTCTTT.

This clone came up once. The chain combines TRBV29-1 with TRBJ2-5; D not resolved. The germline V gene encodes CDR1 SQVTM and CDR2 ANQGSEA. V gave up 3 bases and J gave up 1 base, with 6 bases separating them. The CDR3 runs 12 residues. The DNA for the CDR3 is TGCAGCGTTGATACCAGCCAAGAGACCCAGTACTTC. Translation gives CSVDTSQETQYF.

This clone is a singleton in its sample. The chain uses TRBV27 and TRBJ1-1; the D gene is possibly TRBD1 (6 bases). The CDR3 is 14 residues long. Germline CDR1 is MNHEY and CDR2 is SMNVEV (reference sequence). V was cut by 7 bases and J by 0 bases, with 12 bases left in between. This CDR3 reads CASNLRGMNTEAFF. The CDR3 nucleotides are TGTGCCAGCAATCTCAGGGGCATGAACACTGAAGCTTTCTTT.

V gene TRBV27 combines with J gene TRBJ2-7, with 7 bases identical to TRBD2. Unmatched junction bases numbered 7, after V lost 10 bases and J lost 1 base. Germline CDR1 MNHEY, CDR2 SMNVEV (reference sequence). This CDR3 spans 13 amino acids. The CDR3: CATQAGESYEQYF. The CDR3 DNA reads as TGTGCCACCCAGGCGGGAGAATCCTACGAGCAGTACTTC.

V and J are TRBV18 and TRBJ1-1, with TRBD1 identical over 7 bases. V gave up 3 bases and J gave up 5 bases; unmatched junction bases: 6. Germline V lookup: CDR1 KGHSH, CDR2 LQKENI. CDR3 length equals 14 residues. CDR3 nucleotide sequence: TGTGCCAGCTCACCCCCCAACAGGGGAACTGAAGCTTTCTTT. Translating it yields CASSPPNRGTEAFF.

V gene TRBV9 combines with J gene TRBJ2-4; 10 nucleotides line up with TRBD2. Germline V CDR1 and CDR2: SGDLS, YYNGEE. The CDR3 contains 16 residues. The junction had 6 bases not matched to a gene; V was cut back by 3 bases and J by 3 bases. The chain's CDR3 is CASSAPSGSGKNIQYF. CDR3 in DNA: TGTGCCAGCAGCGCTCCTAGCGGGAGTGGCAAAAACATTCAGTACTTC.

This clone was recorded once. This rearrangement joins TRBV30 to TRBJ2-5, with 8 bases identical to TRBD2. Germline CDR1 GTSNPN, CDR2 SVGIG (reference sequence). Trimming removed 2 bases from V and 8 bases from J; junction bases left unmatched: 7. The CDR3 contains 13 residues. CDR3 bases: TGTGCCTGGAGTTCCGGGACTAGTAGAACCCAGTACTTC. Translating it yields CAWSSGTSRTQYF. The complete variable domain, with remaining parts taken from reference TRBV30 and TRBJ2-5, reads SQTIHQWPATLVQPVGSPLSLECTVEGTSNPNLYWYRQAAGRGLQLLFYSVGIGQISSEVPQNLSASRPQDRQFILSSKKLLLSDSGFYLCAWSSGTSRTQYFGPGTRLLVL.